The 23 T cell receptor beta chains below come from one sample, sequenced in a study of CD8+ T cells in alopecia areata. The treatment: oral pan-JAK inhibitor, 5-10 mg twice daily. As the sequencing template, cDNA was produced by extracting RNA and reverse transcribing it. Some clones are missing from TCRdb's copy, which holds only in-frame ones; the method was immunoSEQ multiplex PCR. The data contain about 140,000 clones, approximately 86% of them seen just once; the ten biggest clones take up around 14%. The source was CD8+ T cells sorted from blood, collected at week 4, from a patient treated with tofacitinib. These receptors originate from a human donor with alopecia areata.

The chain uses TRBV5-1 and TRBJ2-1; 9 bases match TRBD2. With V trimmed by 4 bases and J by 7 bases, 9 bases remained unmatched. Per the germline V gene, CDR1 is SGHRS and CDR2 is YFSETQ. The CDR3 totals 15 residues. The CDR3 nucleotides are TGCGCCAGCAGCCGTAGCGGGAGTTCACAAAATGAGCAGTTCTTC. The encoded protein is CASSRSGSSQNEQFF.

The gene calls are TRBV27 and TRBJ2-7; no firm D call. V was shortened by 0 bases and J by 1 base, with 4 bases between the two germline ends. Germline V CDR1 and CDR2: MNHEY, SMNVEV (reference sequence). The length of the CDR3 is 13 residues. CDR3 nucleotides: TGTGCCAGCAGTTTATCCCGTTCCTACGAGCAGTACTTC. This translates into CASSLSRSYEQYF.

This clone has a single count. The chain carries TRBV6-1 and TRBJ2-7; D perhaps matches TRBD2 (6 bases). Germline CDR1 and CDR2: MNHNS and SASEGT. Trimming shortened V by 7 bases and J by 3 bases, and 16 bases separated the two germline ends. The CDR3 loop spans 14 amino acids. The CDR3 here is CASISRGTFYEQYF. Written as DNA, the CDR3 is TGTGCCAGCATATCTCGGGGGACCTTCTACGAGCAGTACTTC.

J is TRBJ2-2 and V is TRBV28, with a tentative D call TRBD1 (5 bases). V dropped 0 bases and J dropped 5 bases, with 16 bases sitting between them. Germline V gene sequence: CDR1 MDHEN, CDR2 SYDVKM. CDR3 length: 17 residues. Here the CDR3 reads CASSLWSQGLNTGELFF. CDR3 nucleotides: TGTGCCAGCAGTTTATGGTCCCAGGGTCTGAATACCGGGGAGCTGTTTTTT. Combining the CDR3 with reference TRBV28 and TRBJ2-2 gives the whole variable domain DVKVTQSSRYLVKRTGEKVFLECVQDMDHENMFWYRQDPGLGLRLIYFSYDVKMKEKGDIPEGYSVSREKKERFSLILESASTNQTSMYLCASSLWSQGLNTGELFFGEGSRLTVL.

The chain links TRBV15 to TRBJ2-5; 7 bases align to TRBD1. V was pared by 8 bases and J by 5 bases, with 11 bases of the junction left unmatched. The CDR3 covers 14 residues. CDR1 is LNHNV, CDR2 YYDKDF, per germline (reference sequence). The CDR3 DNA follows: TGTGCCACCCACAACCGACAGGGTGGTGAGACCCAGTACTTC. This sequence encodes CATHNRQGGETQYF.

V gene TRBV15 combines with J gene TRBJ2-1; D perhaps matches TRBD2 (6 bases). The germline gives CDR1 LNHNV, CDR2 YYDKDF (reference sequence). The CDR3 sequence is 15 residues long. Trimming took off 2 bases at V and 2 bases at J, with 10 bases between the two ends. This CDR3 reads CATSRIADPYNEQFF. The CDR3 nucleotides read TGTGCCACCAGCAGAATAGCGGATCCCTACAATGAGCAGTTCTTC.

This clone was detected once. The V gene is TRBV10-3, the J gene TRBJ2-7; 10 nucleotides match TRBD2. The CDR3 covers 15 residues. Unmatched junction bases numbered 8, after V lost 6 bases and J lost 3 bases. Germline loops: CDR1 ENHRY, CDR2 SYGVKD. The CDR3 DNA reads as TGTGCCATCAGCTCCCCGGGACTAGCGCACTACGAGCAGTACTTC. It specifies CAISSPGLAHYEQYF.

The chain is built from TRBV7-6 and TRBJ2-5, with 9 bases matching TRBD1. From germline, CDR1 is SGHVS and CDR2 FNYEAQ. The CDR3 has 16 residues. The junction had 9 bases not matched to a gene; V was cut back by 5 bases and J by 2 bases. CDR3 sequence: CASSPQHGQGQETQYF. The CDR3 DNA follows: TGTGCCAGCAGCCCGCAACATGGACAGGGGCAAGAGACCCAGTACTTC.

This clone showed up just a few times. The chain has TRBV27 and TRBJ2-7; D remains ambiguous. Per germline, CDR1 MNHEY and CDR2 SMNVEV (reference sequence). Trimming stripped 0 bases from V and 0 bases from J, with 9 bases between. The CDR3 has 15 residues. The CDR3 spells CASSLSGQVSYEQYF. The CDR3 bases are TGTGCCAGCAGTTTATCGGGTCAGGTCTCCTACGAGCAGTACTTC.

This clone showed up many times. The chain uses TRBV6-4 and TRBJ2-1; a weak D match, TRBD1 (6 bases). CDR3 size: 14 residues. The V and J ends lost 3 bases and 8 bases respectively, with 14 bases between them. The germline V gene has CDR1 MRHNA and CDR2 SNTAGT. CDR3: CASSEAGEVHEQFF. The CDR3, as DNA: TGTGCCAGCAGTGAGGCAGGGGAAGTCCATGAGCAGTTCTTC.

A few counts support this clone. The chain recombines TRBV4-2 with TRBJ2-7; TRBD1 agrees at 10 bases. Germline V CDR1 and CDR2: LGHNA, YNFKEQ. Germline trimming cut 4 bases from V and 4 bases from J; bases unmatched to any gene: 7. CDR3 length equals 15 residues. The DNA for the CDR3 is TGTGCCAGCAGCCCCACCGGGACAGGGGAGTACGAGCAGTACTTC. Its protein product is CASSPTGTGEYEQYF.

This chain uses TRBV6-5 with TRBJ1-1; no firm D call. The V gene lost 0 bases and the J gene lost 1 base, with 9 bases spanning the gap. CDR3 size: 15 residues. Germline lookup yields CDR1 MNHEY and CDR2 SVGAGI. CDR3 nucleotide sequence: TGTGCCAGCAGTTACTCGATCGGCGCGAACACTGAAGCTTTCTTT. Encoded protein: CASSYSIGANTEAFF.

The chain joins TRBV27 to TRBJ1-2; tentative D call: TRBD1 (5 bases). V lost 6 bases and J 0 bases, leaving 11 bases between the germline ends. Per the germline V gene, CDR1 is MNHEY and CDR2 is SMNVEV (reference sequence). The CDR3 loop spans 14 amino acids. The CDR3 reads CASSPDRANYGYTF. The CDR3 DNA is TGTGCCAGCAGCCCCGACAGAGCTAACTATGGCTACACCTTC.

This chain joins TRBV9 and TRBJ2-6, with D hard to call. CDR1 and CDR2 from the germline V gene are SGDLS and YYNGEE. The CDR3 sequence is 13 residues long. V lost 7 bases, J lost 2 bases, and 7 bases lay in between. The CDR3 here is CASLQAGANVLTF. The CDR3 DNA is TGTGCCAGCCTCCAGGCTGGGGCCAACGTCCTGACTTTC.

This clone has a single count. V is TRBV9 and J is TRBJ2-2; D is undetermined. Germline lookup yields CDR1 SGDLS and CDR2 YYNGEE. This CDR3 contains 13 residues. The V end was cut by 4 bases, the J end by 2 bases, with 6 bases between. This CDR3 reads CASSTFNTGELFF. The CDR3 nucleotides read TGTGCCAGCAGCACATTCAACACCGGGGAGCTGTTTTTT.

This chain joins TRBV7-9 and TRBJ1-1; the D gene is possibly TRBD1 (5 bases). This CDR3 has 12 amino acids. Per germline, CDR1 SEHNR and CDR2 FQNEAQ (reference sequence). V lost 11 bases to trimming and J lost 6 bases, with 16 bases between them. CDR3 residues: CAVGPWGPEAFF. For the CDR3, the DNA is TGTGCCGTCGGCCCCTGGGGCCCTGAAGCTTTCTTT.

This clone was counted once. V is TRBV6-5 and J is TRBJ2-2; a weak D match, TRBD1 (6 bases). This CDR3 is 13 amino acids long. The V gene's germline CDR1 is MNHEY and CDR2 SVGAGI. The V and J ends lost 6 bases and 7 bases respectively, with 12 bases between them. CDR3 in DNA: TGTGCCAGCAGACCACAGGGCAGCGGGGAGCTGTTTTTT. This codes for CASRPQGSGELFF.

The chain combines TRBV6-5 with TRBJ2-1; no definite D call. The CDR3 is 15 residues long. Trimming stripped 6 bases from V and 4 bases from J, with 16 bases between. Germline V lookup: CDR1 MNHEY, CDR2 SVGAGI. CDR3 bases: TGTGCCAGCAGAAAAACACAGATAACTTACAATGAGCAGTTCTTC. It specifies CASRKTQITYNEQFF.

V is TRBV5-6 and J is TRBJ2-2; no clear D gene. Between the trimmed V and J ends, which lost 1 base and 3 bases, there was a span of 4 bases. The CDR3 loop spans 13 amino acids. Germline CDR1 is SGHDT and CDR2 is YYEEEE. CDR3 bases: TGTGCCAGCAGCTTGAGCTACACCGGGGAGCTGTTTTTT. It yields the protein CASSLSYTGELFF.

This chain's CDR3 is CAWSPLAGGEGQYF. The CDR3 DNA sequence: TGTGCCTGGAGCCCACTAGCGGGGGGGGAAGGGCAGTACTTC. The chain has TRBV30 and TRBJ2-7; 13 bases line up with TRBD2. The CDR3 sequence is 14 residues long. Germline V gene lookup returns CDR1 GTSNPN and CDR2 SVGIG (reference sequence). J was trimmed by 9 bases and V by 3 bases; bases with no gene match: 8.

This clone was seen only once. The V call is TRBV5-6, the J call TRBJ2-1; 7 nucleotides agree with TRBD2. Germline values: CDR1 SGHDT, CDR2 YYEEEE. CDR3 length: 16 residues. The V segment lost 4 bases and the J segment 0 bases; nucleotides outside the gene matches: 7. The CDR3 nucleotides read TGTGCCAGCAGCCCGACGGGCGGGAGCTCCTACAATGAGCAGTTCTTC. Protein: CASSPTGGSSYNEQFF.

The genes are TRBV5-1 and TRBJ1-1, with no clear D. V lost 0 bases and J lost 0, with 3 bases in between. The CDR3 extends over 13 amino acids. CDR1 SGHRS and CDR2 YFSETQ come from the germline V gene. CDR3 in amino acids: CASSLGMNTEAFF. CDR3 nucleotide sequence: TGCGCCAGCAGCTTGGGCATGAACACTGAAGCTTTCTTT.

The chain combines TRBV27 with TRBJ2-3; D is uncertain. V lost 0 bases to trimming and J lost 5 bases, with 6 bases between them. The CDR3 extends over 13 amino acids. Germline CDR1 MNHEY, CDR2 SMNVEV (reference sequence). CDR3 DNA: TGTGCCAGCAGTTTATCGACTGGAGATACGCAGTATTTT. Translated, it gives CASSLSTGDTQYF.